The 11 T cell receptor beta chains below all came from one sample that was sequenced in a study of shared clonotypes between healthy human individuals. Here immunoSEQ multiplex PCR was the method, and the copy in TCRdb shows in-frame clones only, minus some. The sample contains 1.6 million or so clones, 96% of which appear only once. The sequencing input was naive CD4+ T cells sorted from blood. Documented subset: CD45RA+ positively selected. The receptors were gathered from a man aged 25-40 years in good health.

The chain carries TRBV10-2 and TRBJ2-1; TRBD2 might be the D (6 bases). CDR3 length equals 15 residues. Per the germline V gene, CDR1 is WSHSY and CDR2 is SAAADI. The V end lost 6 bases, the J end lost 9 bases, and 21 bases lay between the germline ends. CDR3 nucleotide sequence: TGCGCCAGCAGCCAATCTACTGGCCCGCGGGGTGAGCAGTTCTTC. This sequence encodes CASSQSTGPRGEQFF.

CDR3 in DNA: TGTGCCAGCAGTTCCCATGGAGGGGGCGTGGTCAATGAGCAGTTCTTC. It codes for CASSSHGGGVVNEQFF. This chain joins TRBV2 and TRBJ2-1, with D perhaps TRBD1 (7 bases). There are 16 residues in the CDR3. From germline, CDR1 is SNHLY and CDR2 FYNNEI. V shed 5 bases and J shed 6 bases, with 20 bases lying between them.

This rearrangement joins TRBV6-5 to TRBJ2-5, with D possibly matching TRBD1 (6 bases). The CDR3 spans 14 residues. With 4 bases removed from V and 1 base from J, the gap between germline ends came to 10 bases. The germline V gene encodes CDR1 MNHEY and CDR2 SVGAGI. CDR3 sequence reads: CASSFGQPQETQYF. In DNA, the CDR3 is TGTGCCAGCAGTTTCGGACAGCCCCAAGAGACCCAGTACTTC.

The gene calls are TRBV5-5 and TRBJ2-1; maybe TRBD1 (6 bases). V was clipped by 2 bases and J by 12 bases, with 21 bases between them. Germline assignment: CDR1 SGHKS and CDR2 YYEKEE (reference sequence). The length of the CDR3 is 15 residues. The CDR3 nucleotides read TGTGCCAGCAGCTTAGCTGCGTCGGGGACATCTTGGCAGTTCTTC. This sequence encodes CASSLAASGTSWQFF.

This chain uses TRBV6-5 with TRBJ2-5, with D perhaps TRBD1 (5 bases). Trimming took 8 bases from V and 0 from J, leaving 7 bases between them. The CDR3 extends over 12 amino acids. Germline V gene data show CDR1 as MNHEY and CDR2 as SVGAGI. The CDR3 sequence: CASGAHQETQYF. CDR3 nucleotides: TGTGCCAGCGGGGCTCACCAAGAGACCCAGTACTTC.

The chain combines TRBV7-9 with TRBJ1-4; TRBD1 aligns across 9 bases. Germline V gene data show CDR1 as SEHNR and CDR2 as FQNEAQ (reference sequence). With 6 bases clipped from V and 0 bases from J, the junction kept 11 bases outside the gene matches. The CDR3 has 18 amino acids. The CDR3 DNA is TGTGCCAGCAGTAATCGCCGGGACAGGGATGCAACTAATGAAAAACTGTTTTTT. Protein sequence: CASSNRRDRDATNEKLFF.

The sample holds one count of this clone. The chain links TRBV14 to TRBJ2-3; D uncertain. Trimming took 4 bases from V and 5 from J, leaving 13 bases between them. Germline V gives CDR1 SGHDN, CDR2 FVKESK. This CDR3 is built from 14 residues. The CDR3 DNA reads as TGTGCCAGCAGCCCATTAAGCCCCGGAGATACGCAGTATTTT. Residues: CASSPLSPGDTQYF.

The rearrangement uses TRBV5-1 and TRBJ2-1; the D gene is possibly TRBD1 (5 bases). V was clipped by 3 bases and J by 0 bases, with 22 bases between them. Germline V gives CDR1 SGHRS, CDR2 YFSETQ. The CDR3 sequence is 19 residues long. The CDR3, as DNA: TGCGCCAGCAGCTCAACCTCAGGGTATTCCTCGCTCTCCTACAATGAGCAGTTCTTC. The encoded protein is CASSSTSGYSSLSYNEQFF.

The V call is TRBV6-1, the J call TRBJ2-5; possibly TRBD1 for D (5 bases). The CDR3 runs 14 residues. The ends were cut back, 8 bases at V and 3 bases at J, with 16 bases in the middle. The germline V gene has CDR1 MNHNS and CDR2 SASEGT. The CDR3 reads CASSLMGQKETQYF. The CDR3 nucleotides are TGTGCCAGCTCCCTTATGGGGCAGAAAGAGACCCAGTACTTC.

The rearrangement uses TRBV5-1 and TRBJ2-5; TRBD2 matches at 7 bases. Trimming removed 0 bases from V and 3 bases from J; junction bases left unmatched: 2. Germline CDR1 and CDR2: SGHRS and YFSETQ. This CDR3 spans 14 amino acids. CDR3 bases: TGCGCCAGCAGCTTGGCGGGACTAAAAGAGACCCAGTACTTC. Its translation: CASSLAGLKETQYF.

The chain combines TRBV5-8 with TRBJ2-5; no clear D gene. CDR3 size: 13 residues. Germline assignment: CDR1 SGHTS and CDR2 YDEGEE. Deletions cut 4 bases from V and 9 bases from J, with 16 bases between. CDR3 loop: CASSPGSRAAQYF. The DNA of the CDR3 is TGTGCCAGCAGCCCAGGATCACGGGCGGCCCAGTACTTC.